This is a list of T cell receptor beta chains from one sample in a study of blood T cell repertoires in COVID-19. TCRdb's copy holds only in-frame clones and misses some; the assay was immunoSEQ multiplex PCR. The sample carries approximately 31,000 clones, 89% recorded once. The sample taken for sequencing was peripheral blood. The receptor source for this set is an elderly man with acute or convalescent COVID-19. Both conserved end residues are part of each CDR3. Each record gives: J gene, clone size, D gene, V gene, CDR3 protein, CDR3 DNA. A D gene is named only where the DNA matches it firmly. Clone size is not always given. Where it is, it says once, few, many or a class for expanded clones.

>TRBJ1-5|once|TRBD1|TRBV24-1
CATSEAGTGEQPQHF
TGTGCCACCAGTGAGGCCGGGACAGGGGAGCAGCCCCAGCATTTT
>TRBJ1-2|NA|TRBD1|TRBV28
CASVPQGHYGYTF
TGTGCCAGCGTCCCACAGGGGCACTATGGCTACACCTTC
>TRBJ1-5|NA|NA|TRBV6-5
CASRPQGNNQPQHF
TGTGCCAGCAGACCACAGGGTAACAATCAGCCCCAGCATTTT
>TRBJ2-3|NA|NA|TRBV6-1
CASSERGYQYF
TGTGCCAGCAGTGAACGGGGGTACCAGTATTTT
>TRBJ2-5|NA|NA|TRBV11-3
CASSFAARETQYF
TGTGCCAGCAGCTTTGCGGCGCGGGAGACCCAGTACTTC
>TRBJ2-7|NA|NA|TRBV18
CASSPGQGSEQYF
TGTGCCAGCTCACCAGGTCAGGGGTCCGAGCAGTACTTC
>TRBJ2-3|NA|TRBD2|TRBV19
CASRVTSLAADTQYF
TGTGCCAGTAGAGTGACTAGCCTCGCTGCAGATACGCAGTATTTT
>TRBJ1-1|few|TRBD1|TRBV15
CATSSVRTGVFEAFF
TGTGCCACCAGCTCTGTAAGGACAGGGGTATTTGAGGCTTTCTTT
>TRBJ2-7|NA|TRBD2|TRBV6-5
CASSFRLAAYEQYF
TGTGCCAGCAGTTTCCGACTAGCGGCCTACGAGCAGTACTTC
>TRBJ1-5|NA|NA|TRBV11-2
CASSLEWGQPQHF
TGTGCCAGCAGCTTAGAATGGGGCCAGCCCCAGCATTTT
>TRBJ2-1|NA|TRBD1|TRBV19
CASSSRTGDYNEQFF
TGTGCCAGTAGTTCCCGGACAGGGGACTACAATGAGCAGTTCTTC
>TRBJ1-2|NA|NA|TRBV4-1
CASSQDIPTLIRQALNYGYTF
TGCGCCAGCAGCCAAGATATCCCCACCCTGATACGACAGGCGCTTAACTATGGCTACACCTTC
>TRBJ1-1|NA|NA|TRBV3-1/TRBV3-2
CASSPGDSNTEAFF
TGTGCCAGCAGCCCAGGTGACAGTAACACTGAAGCTTTCTTT
>TRBJ2-1|NA|TRBD2|TRBV12-5
CASGLGLAGGSWSGNEQFF
TGTGCTAGTGGTTTGGGTCTAGCGGGAGGGAGCTGGTCGGGCAATGAGCAGTTCTTC
>TRBJ2-1|NA|TRBD1|TRBV5-1
CASSLQGNSYNEQFF
TGCGCCAGCAGCTTACAGGGGAACTCCTACAATGAGCAGTTCTTC
>TRBJ2-1|NA|NA|TRBV5-6
CASSFTYNEQFF
TGTGCCAGCAGCTTTACTTACAATGAGCAGTTCTTC
>TRBJ2-4|NA|TRBD2|TRBV11-2
CASSLVIGRGAKNIQYF
TGTGCCAGCAGCCTCGTGATCGGGAGGGGTGCCAAAAACATTCAGTACTTC
>TRBJ1-4|NA|TRBD1|TRBV5-1
CASSLGLRTGGGEKLFF
TGCGCCAGCAGCTTGGGACTAAGGACAGGGGGTGGAGAAAAACTGTTTTTT
>TRBJ1-5|NA|TRBD1|TRBV7-9
CASSSSGGAGQPQHF
TGTGCCAGCAGCTCCTCAGGGGGCGCGGGTCAGCCCCAGCATTTT
>TRBJ2-5|NA|NA|TRBV6-5
CASSRTVQETQYF
TGTGCCAGCAGTCGGACAGTCCAAGAGACCCAGTACTTC
>TRBJ1-1|once|NA|TRBV6-4
CASSRGAFF
TGTGCCAGCAGTAGGGGAGCTTTCTTT
>TRBJ2-7|NA|NA|TRBV21-1
CASSKGAQRERELPYEQYF
TGTGCCAGCAGCAAAGGGGCCCAGCGGGAGCGTGAGTTACCGTACGAGCAGTACTTC
>TRBJ1-1|NA|NA|TRBV5-1
CASSLVGGGNTEAFF
TGCGCCAGCAGCTTGGTCGGGGGAGGGAACACTGAAGCTTTCTTT
>TRBJ2-2|NA|NA|TRBV24-1
CATSDYGTGELFF
TGTGCCACCAGTGACTACGGCACCGGGGAGCTGTTTTTT
>TRBJ2-7|NA|TRBD1|TRBV5-1
CASSLRLQGGSYEQYF
TGCGCCAGCAGTCTCAGGTTACAGGGGGGCTCCTACGAGCAGTACTTC
>TRBJ2-7|NA|TRBD1|TRBV12-3/TRBV12-4
CASSKGQSYEQYF
TGTGCCAGCAGTAAGGGACAGAGTTACGAGCAGTACTTC
>TRBJ1-2|NA|NA|TRBV7-9
CASSSRGALHGYTF
TGTGCCAGCAGCTCCCGGGGGGCCTTGCATGGCTACACCTTC
>TRBJ1-1|NA|NA|TRBV30
CAWSVPSNTEAFF
TGTGCCTGGAGTGTCCCCTCGAACACTGAAGCTTTCTTT
>TRBJ2-2|once|TRBD1|TRBV5-4
CASSLAGDSGELFF
TGTGCCAGCAGCTTGGCCGGGGACAGCGGGGAGCTGTTTTTT
>TRBJ2-1|NA|TRBD2|TRBV7-2
CASSLLAGGHYNEQFF
TGTGCCAGCAGCTTACTAGCGGGAGGGCACTACAATGAGCAGTTCTTC
>TRBJ1-2|NA|NA|TRBV19
CASMVGQGYGYTF
TGTGCCAGTATGGTGGGGCAAGGCTATGGCTACACCTTC
>TRBJ2-7|NA|TRBD2|TRBV7-9
CASSPDGRATYEQYF
TGTGCCAGCAGCCCAGACGGGAGGGCTACCTACGAGCAGTACTTC
>TRBJ1-6|few|TRBD1|TRBV4-2
CASSLGIPGQGDSPLHF
TGTGCCAGCAGCCTAGGTATTCCGGGACAGGGCGACTCACCCCTCCACTTT
>TRBJ1-1|NA|TRBD1|TRBV2
CASMVDRGDTEAFF
TGTGCCAGCATGGTGGACAGGGGGGACACTGAAGCTTTCTTT
>TRBJ1-4|once|NA|TRBV12-3/TRBV12-4
CASSRRGREKLFF
TGTGCCAGCAGTCGCAGGGGTAGAGAAAAACTGTTTTTT
>TRBJ2-2|NA|NA|TRBV19
CASSSMGGQEFTGELFF
TGTGCCAGTAGCTCAATGGGGGGGCAGGAATTTACCGGGGAGCTGTTTTTT
>TRBJ1-4|NA|NA|TRBV3-1/TRBV3-2
CASSPRTAGGEKLFF
TGTGCCAGCAGCCCCCGGACAGCTGGGGGTGAAAAACTGTTTTTT
>TRBJ1-2|NA|TRBD1|TRBV4-2
CASSQADRAPYGYTF
TGTGCCAGCAGCCAAGCAGACAGGGCACCCTATGGCTACACCTTC
>TRBJ2-7|NA|TRBD1|TRBV19
CASSARGQGKDEQYF
TGTGCCAGTAGTGCTCGGGGACAGGGAAAAGACGAGCAGTACTTC
>TRBJ2-5|NA|TRBD1|TRBV19
CASSIRTGVSETQYF
TGTGCCAGTAGTATCAGGACAGGGGTGTCAGAGACCCAGTACTTC
>TRBJ2-3|once|NA|TRBV30
CAWSETRTSTDTQYF
TGTGCCTGGAGCGAAACTCGAACTAGCACAGATACGCAGTATTTT
>TRBJ1-5|NA|NA|TRBV19
CASSIVGSENQPQHF
TGTGCCAGTAGTATAGTCGGCAGCGAAAATCAGCCCCAGCATTTT
>TRBJ2-1|NA|NA|TRBV19
CASSVQGSHNEQFF
TGTGCCAGTAGTGTACAGGGTTCCCACAATGAGCAGTTCTTC
>TRBJ2-7|NA|NA|TRBV28
CASSSTLQYEQYF
TGTGCCAGCAGTTCGACACTGCAGTACGAGCAGTACTTC
>TRBJ1-1|few|TRBD1|TRBV5-1
CASSLDNRGYSEAFF
TGCGCCAGCAGCTTGGATAACAGGGGGTATTCTGAAGCTTTCTTT
>TRBJ1-2|NA|NA|TRBV4-1
CASSQVRGVDGYTF
TGCGCCAGCAGCCAAGTCAGGGGAGTCGACGGCTACACCTTC
>TRBJ2-3|NA|TRBD2|TRBV6-2/TRBV6-3
CASSMIAGGADTQYF
TGTGCCAGCAGCATGATAGCGGGAGGCGCAGATACGCAGTATTTT
>TRBJ1-1|NA|NA|TRBV5-5
CASSLVSGGTEAFF
TGTGCCAGCAGCTTGGTATCGGGGGGGACTGAAGCTTTCTTT
>TRBJ2-7|few|TRBD1|TRBV5-1
CASSLEAPGGLDEQYF
TGCGCCAGCAGCTTGGAGGCCCCAGGGGGCCTTGACGAGCAGTACTTC
>TRBJ2-1|NA|TRBD1|TRBV4-1
CASSRSDRSSYNEQFF
TGCGCCAGCAGCCGCTCGGACAGGAGCTCCTACAATGAGCAGTTCTTC